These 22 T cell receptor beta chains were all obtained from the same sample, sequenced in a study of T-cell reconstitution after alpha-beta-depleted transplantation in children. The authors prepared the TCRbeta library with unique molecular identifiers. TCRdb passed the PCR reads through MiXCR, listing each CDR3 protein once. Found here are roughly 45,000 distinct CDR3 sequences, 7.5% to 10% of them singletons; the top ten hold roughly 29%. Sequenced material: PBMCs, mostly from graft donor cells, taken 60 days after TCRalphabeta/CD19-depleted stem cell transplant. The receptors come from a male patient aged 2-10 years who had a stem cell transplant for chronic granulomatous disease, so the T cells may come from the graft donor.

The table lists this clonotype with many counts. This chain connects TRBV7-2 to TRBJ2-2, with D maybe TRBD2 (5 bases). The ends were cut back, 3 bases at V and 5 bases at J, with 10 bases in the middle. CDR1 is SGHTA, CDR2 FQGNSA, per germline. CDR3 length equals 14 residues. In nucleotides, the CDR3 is TGTGCCAGCAGCTTGGACTTGACGACCGGGGAGCTGTTTTTT. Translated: CASSLDLTTGELFF.

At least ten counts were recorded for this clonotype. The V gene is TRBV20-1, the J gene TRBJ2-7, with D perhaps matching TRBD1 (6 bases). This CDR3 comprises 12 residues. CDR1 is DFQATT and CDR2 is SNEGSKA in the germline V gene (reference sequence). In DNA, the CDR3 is TGCAGGATAGGGACACCTACCTACGAGCAGTACTTC. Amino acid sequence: CRIGTPTYEQYF.

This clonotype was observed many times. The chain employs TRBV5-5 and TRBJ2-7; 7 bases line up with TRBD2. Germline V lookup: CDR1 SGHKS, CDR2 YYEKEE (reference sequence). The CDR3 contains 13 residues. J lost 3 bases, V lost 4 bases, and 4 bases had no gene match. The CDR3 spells CASSKRTSYEQYF. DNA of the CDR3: TGTGCCAGCAGCAAACGGACTAGCTACGAGCAGTACTTC.

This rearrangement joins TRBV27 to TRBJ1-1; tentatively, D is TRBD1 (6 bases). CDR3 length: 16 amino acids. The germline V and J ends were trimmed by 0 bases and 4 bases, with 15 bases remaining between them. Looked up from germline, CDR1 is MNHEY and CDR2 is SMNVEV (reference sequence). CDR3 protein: CASSLSRGGRATEAFF. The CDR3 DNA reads TGTGCCAGCAGTTTATCGCGGGGGGGCAGGGCCACTGAAGCTTTCTTT.

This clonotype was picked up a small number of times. CDR3 sequence: CASSPEGLVYNEQFF. The CDR3 DNA reads TGTGCCAGCAGCCCGGAGGGACTAGTTTACAATGAGCAGTTCTTC. This chain links TRBV5-5 with TRBJ2-1, with TRBD2 matching over 8 bases. Trimming took 4 bases from V and 4 from J; bases not matched to a gene: 7. Germline V gene data show CDR1 as SGHKS and CDR2 as YYEKEE (reference sequence). This CDR3 comprises 15 residues.

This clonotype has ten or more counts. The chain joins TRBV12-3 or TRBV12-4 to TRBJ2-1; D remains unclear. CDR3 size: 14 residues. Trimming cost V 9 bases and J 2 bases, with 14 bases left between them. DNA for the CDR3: TGTGCCAGGGGTCCAGGTCCCGCCTACAATGAGCAGTTCTTC. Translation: CARGPGPAYNEQFF.

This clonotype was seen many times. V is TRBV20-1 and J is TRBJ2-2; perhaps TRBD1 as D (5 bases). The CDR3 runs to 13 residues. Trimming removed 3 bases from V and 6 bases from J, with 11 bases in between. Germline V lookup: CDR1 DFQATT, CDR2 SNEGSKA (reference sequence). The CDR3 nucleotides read TGCAGTGCTAGTGTCAGGGAAGCCGGGGAGCTGTTTTTT. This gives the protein CSASVREAGELFF.

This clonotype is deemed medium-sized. This chain's CDR3 is CSASQDSGTQETQYF. The CDR3 region has the DNA TGCAGTGCTAGTCAGGATTCCGGTACTCAAGAGACCCAGTACTTC. This chain connects TRBV20-1 to TRBJ2-5; D remains ambiguous. In germline, CDR1 is DFQATT, CDR2 SNEGSKA (reference sequence). Deletions cut 3 bases from V and 2 bases from J, with 16 bases between. This CDR3 has 15 residues.

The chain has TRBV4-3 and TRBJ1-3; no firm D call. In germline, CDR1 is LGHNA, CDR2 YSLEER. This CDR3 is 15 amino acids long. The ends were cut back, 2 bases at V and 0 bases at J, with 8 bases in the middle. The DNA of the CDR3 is TGCGCCAGCAGCCAACACAGAGGCTCTGGAAACACCATATATTTT. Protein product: CASSQHRGSGNTIYF.

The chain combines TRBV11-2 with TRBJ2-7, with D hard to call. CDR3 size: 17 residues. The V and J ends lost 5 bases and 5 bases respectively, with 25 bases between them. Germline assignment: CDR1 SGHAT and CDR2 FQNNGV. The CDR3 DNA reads TGTGCCAGCAGCCCAATCACTATTTTGGACGATATTCACGAGCAGTACTTC. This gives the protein CASSPITILDDIHEQYF.

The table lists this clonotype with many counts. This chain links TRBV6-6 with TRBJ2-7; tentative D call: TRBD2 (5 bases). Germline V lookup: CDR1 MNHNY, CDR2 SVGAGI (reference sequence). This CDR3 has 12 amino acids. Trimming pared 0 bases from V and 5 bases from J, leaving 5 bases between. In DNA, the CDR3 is TGTGCCAGCAGTTACTCGAGGGACGAGCAGTACTTC. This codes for CASSYSRDEQYF.

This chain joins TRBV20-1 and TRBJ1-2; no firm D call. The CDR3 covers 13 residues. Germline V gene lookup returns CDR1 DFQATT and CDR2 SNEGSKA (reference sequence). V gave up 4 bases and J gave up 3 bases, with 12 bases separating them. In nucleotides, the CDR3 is TGCAGTGCTACAGCTACGGGTGACTATGGCTACACCTTC. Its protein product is CSATATGDYGYTF.

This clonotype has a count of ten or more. CDR3 DNA: TGTGCCAGCAGCATTACCCCGAACACTGAAGCTTTCTTT. It translates to CASSITPNTEAFF. The chain has TRBV12-3 or TRBV12-4 and TRBJ1-1; no clear D gene. Trimming shortened V by 6 bases and J by 1 base, and 9 bases separated the two germline ends. CDR3 size: 13 residues.

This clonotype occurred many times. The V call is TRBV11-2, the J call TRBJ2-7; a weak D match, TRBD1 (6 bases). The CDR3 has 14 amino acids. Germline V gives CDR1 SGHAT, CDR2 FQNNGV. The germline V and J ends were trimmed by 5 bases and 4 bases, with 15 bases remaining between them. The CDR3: CASSRTAEKYEQYF. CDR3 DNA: TGTGCCAGCAGCCGGACAGCGGAAAAGTACGAGCAGTACTTC.

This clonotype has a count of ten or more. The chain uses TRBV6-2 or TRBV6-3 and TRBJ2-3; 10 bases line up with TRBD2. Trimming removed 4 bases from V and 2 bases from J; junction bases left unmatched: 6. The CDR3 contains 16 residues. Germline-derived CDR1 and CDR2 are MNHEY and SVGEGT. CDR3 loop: CASSLTSGLPTDTQYF. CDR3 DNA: TGTGCCAGCAGTTTGACTAGCGGGTTGCCCACAGATACGCAGTATTTT.

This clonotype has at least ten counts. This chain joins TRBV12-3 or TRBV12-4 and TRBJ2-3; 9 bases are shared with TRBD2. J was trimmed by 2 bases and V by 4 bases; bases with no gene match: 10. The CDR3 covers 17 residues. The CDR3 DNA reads TGTGCCAGCAGTTCCCTGCCGGGACTAGCCTACACAGATACGCAGTATTTT. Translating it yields CASSSLPGLAYTDTQYF.

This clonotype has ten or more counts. CDR3 bases: TGTGCCAGCAATAGGGGGGGGACAGAAGTGAACACTGAAGCTTTCTTT. Protein product: CASNRGGTEVNTEAFF. This rearrangement joins TRBV12-3 or TRBV12-4 to TRBJ1-1; 7 bases align to TRBD1. The CDR3 sequence is 16 residues long. V shed 7 bases, J shed 0 bases, and the junction held 11 bases outside the gene matches.

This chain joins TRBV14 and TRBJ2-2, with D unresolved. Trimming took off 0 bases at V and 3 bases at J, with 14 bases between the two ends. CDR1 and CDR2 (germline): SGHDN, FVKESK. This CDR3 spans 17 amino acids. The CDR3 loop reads CASSQDLTGADTGELFF. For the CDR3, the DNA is TGTGCCAGCAGCCAAGACCTGACTGGCGCGGACACCGGGGAGCTGTTTTTT. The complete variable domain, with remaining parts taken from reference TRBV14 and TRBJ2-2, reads EAGVTQFPSHSVIEKGQTVTLRCDPISGHDNLYWYRRVMGKEIKFLLHFVKESKQDESGMPNNRFLAERTGGTYSTLKVQPAELEDSGVYFCASSQDLTGADTGELFFGEGSRLTVL.

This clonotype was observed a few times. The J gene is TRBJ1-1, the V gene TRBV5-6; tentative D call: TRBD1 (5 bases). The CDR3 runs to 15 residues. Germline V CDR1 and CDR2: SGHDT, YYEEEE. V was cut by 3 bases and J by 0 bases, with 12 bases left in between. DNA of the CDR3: TGTGCCAGCAGCTCCCGGTCCAGGGTGAACACTGAAGCTTTCTTT. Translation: CASSSRSRVNTEAFF.

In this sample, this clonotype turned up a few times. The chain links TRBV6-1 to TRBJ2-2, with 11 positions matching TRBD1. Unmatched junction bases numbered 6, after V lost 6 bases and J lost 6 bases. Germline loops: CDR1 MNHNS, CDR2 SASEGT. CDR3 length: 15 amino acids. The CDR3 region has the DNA TGTGCCAGCAGAGAGGGACAGGGGGACGCCGGGGAGCTGTTTTTT. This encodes CASREGQGDAGELFF.

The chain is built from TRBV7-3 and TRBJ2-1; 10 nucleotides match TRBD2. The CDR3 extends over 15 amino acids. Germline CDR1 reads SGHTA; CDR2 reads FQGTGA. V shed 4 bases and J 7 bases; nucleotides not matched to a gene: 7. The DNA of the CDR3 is TGTGCCAGCAGCTCAAGACTAGCGGGTCAAAATGAGCAGTTCTTC. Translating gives CASSSRLAGQNEQFF. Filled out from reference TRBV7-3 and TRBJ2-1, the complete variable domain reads GAGVSQTPSNKVTEKGKYVELRCDPISGHTALYWYRQSLGQGPEFLIYFQGTGAADDSGLPNDRFFAVRPEGSVSTLKIQRTERGDSAVYLCASSSRLAGQNEQFFGPGTRLTVL.

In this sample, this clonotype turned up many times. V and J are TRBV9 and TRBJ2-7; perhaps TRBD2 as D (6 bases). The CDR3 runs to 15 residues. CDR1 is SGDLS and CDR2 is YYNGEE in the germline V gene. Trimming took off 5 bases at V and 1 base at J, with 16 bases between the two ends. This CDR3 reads CASSALASSSYEQYF. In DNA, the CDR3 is TGTGCCAGCAGTGCCCTAGCGTCCTCGTCCTACGAGCAGTACTTC. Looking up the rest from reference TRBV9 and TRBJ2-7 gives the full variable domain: DSGVTQTPKHLITATGQRVTLRCSPRSGDLSVYWYQQSLDQGLQFLIQYYNGEERAKGNILERFSAQQFPDLHSELNLSSLELGDSALYFCASSALASSSYEQYFGPGTRLTVT.